What follows are 14 T cell receptor beta chains derived from one specimen sequenced in a study of cytomegalovirus exposure and HLA in healthy donors. Researchers ran the PCR with 60 Vbeta and 13 Jbeta primers. TCRdb keeps only in-frame clones here, not all; method: immunoSEQ multiplex PCR. This table has 110,000 or so clones, around 70% appearing once. Sample: PBMCs. The receptors derive from a woman between 45 and 65 years old in good health and CMV-seropositive.

V usage is TRBV6-5 and J usage is TRBJ2-7, with D possibly being TRBD1 (5 bases). Germline values: CDR1 MNHEY, CDR2 SVGAGI. Trimming took 7 bases from V and 5 from J, leaving 12 bases between them. This CDR3 spans 12 amino acids. Here the CDR3 DNA reads TGTGCCAGCAACTCCCCAGGGAACGAGCAGTACTTC. This codes for CASNSPGNEQYF.

Only a few counts were recorded for this clone. The chain joins TRBV28 to TRBJ2-5, with 16 bases lining up with TRBD2. V shed 5 bases, J shed 4 bases, and the junction held 4 bases outside the gene matches. Germline CDR1 MDHEN, CDR2 SYDVKM. CDR3 length: 16 residues. CDR3 region: CASSPGLAGGPETQYF. The CDR3 DNA is TGTGCCAGCAGTCCGGGACTAGCGGGAGGGCCAGAGACCCAGTACTTC.

The chain joins TRBV7-9 to TRBJ2-1; D is perhaps TRBD1 (6 bases). V dropped 5 bases and J dropped 5 bases, with 16 bases sitting between them. The CDR3 covers 15 residues. The V gene's germline CDR1 is SEHNR and CDR2 FQNEAQ (reference sequence). The CDR3 region is CASSLPSNRDNEQFF. The CDR3 DNA reads as TGTGCCAGCAGCCTCCCTTCGAACAGGGACAATGAGCAGTTCTTC.

The V gene is TRBV7-6, the J gene TRBJ2-5, with 8 bases identical to TRBD2. The CDR3 consists of 20 residues. Germline V gene sequence: CDR1 SGHVS, CDR2 FNYEAQ. V shed 4 bases and J 0 bases; nucleotides not matched to a gene: 19. The CDR3 is CASSSPHGVSGREYQETQYF. The CDR3 DNA is TGTGCCAGCAGCTCCCCCCACGGTGTGAGCGGGAGAGAATACCAAGAGACCCAGTACTTC.

This chain connects TRBV28 to TRBJ1-4; the D is unclear. Germline CDR1 MDHEN, CDR2 SYDVKM. The CDR3 sequence is 13 residues long. Trimming left V 7 bases short and J 4 bases short, with 10 bases between. This CDR3 is CASKNRNNEKLFF. The CDR3 DNA reads TGTGCCAGCAAAAACAGAAATAATGAAAAACTGTTTTTT. The complete variable domain, with remaining parts taken from reference TRBV28 and TRBJ1-4, reads DVKVTQSSRYLVKRTGEKVFLECVQDMDHENMFWYRQDPGLGLRLIYFSYDVKMKEKGDIPEGYSVSREKKERFSLILESASTNQTSMYLCASKNRNNEKLFFGSGTQLSVL.

The genes are TRBV6-1 and TRBJ2-7; possibly TRBD2 for D (5 bases). Trimming cost V 4 bases and J 0 bases, with 16 bases left between them. Germline V gives CDR1 MNHNS, CDR2 SASEGT. This CDR3 is built from 16 residues. CDR3 sequence (DNA): TGTGCCAGCAGTGGAGCCGGGATCAGGAGCTCCTACGAGCAGTACTTC. Translating gives CASSGAGIRSSYEQYF.

V usage is TRBV7-2 and J usage is TRBJ1-2; 8 bases map to TRBD1. V dropped 6 bases and J dropped 6; count of bases not matched to a gene: 9. The germline gives CDR1 SGHTA, CDR2 FQGNSA. This CDR3 is built from 14 residues. CDR3 nucleotides: TGTGCCAGCAGACCTTCGGACAGGGTCAATGGCTACACCTTC. Its protein is CASRPSDRVNGYTF.

The chain is built from TRBV5-1 and TRBJ1-1; D is unclear. The V end lost 1 base, the J end lost 4 bases, and 11 bases lay between the germline ends. The length of the CDR3 is 14 residues. Per germline, CDR1 SGHRS and CDR2 YFSETQ. The CDR3 here is CASSLQDFFTEAFF. The CDR3 bases are TGCGCCAGCAGCTTGCAGGATTTTTTCACTGAAGCTTTCTTT.

The gene calls are TRBV28 and TRBJ1-3; the D gene is possibly TRBD1 (5 bases). Trimming removed 2 bases from V and 0 bases from J, with 20 bases in between. The CDR3 has 19 amino acids. Germline lookup yields CDR1 MDHEN and CDR2 SYDVKM. CDR3 in amino acids: CASSLRGGSGSTSGNTIYF. The CDR3, as DNA: TGTGCCAGCAGTTTAAGGGGAGGCTCGGGCAGCACCTCTGGAAACACCATATATTTT.

Details on this clone: The sample contains more than one DNA sequence encoding this CDR3. The chain has TRBV5-1 and TRBJ1-1; a weak D match, TRBD1 (6 bases). CDR3 length: 15 amino acids. Germline loops: CDR1 SGHRS, CDR2 YFSETQ. V lost 7 bases and J lost 0, with 16 bases in between. Here the CDR3 DNA reads TGCGCCAGCGCCACCAACAGGGCCATGAACACTGAAGCTTTCTTT. Amino acid sequence: CASATNRAMNTEAFF.

The V call is TRBV18, the J call TRBJ2-5, with 8 bases fitting TRBD1. V was pared by 1 base and J by 4 bases, with 8 bases of the junction left unmatched. This CDR3 is 16 amino acids long. Germline V gives CDR1 KGHSH, CDR2 LQKENI. CDR3 sequence: CASSPRQGILGETQYF. For the CDR3, the DNA is TGTGCCAGCTCACCACGACAGGGGATTTTAGGAGAGACCCAGTACTTC.

V usage is TRBV6-4 and J usage is TRBJ1-3; D perhaps matches TRBD1 (6 bases). CDR3 length: 13 amino acids. V shed 10 bases and J shed 0 bases, with 10 bases lying between them. Germline values: CDR1 MRHNA, CDR2 SNTAGT. CDR3 sequence: CANGQSSGNTIYF. Here the CDR3 DNA reads TGTGCCAACGGACAGAGCTCTGGAAACACCATATATTTT.

This clone appeared once. At the DNA level, this CDR3 is encoded by other sequences in the same sample as well. This chain joins TRBV7-9 and TRBJ1-1; TRBD1 agrees at 7 bases. With V trimmed by 3 bases and J by 4 bases, 2 bases remained unmatched. The CDR3 covers 13 residues. CDR1 and CDR2 (germline): SEHNR, FQNEAQ (reference sequence). The CDR3 DNA follows: TGTGCCAGCAGCTTCCCAGGGGGCACTGAAGCTTTCTTT. Encoded protein: CASSFPGGTEAFF.

CDR3 protein: CATSRDKGYYEQYF. DNA of the CDR3: TGTGCCACCAGCAGAGATAAGGGGTACTACGAGCAGTACTTC. The chain has TRBV15 and TRBJ2-7; possible D gene TRBD1, 5 bases. Trimming removed 0 bases from V and 3 bases from J, with 9 bases in between. The CDR3 is made up of 14 amino acids. Germline loops: CDR1 LNHNV, CDR2 YYDKDF (reference sequence).